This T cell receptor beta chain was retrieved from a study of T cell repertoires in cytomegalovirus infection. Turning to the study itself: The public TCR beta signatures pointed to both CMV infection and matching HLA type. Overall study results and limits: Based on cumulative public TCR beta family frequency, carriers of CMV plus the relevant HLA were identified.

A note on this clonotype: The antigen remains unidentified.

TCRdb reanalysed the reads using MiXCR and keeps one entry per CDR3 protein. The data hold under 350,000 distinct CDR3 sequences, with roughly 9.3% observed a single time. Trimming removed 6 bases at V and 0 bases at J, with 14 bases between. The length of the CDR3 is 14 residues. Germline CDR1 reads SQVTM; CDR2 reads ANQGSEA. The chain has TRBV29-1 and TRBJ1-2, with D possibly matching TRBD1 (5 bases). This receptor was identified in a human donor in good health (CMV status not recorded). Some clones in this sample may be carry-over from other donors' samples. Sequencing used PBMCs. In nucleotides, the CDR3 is TGCAGCGTCGGGACGCCACCTTCTAACTATGGCTACACCTTC. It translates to CSVGTPPSNYGYTF.